Following are 32 T cell receptor beta chains from one sample sequenced in a study of technical replicates of blood from a handful of donors. TCRdb's copy holds only in-frame clones and misses some; the assay was immunoSEQ multiplex PCR. The repertoire holds 13,000 or so clones, with around 96% as singletons. Sequencing used PBMCs. These receptors came from a human donor in good health.

V and J are TRBV5-6 and TRBJ2-3; TRBD2 matches at 9 bases. J gave up 1 base and V 1 base, and 1 base lay outside the gene matches. Germline V gene sequence: CDR1 SGHDT, CDR2 YYEEEE. CDR3 length: 15 residues. The CDR3 loop reads CASSLLAGGTDTQYF. As DNA, the CDR3 is TGTGCCAGCAGCTTGTTAGCGGGGGGCACAGATACGCAGTATTTT.

V usage is TRBV7-9 and J usage is TRBJ2-7; 7 bases agree with TRBD2. The CDR3 runs 14 residues. After removal of 5 bases from V and 3 bases from J, the junction contained 7 bases not matched to a gene. Germline CDR1 is SEHNR and CDR2 is FQNEAQ (reference sequence). The CDR3 DNA is TGTGCCAGCAGCCCCCGGACTAGAGACTACGAGCAGTACTTC. Translated, it gives CASSPRTRDYEQYF.

The chain has TRBV7-9 and TRBJ2-3; 10 nucleotides match TRBD2. V lost 1 base to trimming and J lost 5 bases; unmatched junction nucleotides: 3. The germline gives CDR1 SEHNR, CDR2 FQNEAQ (reference sequence). The CDR3 consists of 15 residues. In DNA, the CDR3 is TGTGCCAGCAGCTTAGAACTAGCGGGGCGAGATACGCAGTATTTT. It encodes CASSLELAGRDTQYF.

The chain links TRBV15 to TRBJ1-5; 8 bases are shared with TRBD1. The trim removed 3 bases at V and 2 bases at J, leaving 0 bases unmatched. The V gene's germline CDR1 is LNHNV and CDR2 YYDKDF (reference sequence). The CDR3 has 14 residues. CDR3 coding DNA: TGTGCCACCAGCAGGGACAGGGGCAATCAGCCCCAGCATTTT. Protein sequence: CATSRDRGNQPQHF. The entire variable domain, with the rest obtained from reference TRBV15 and TRBJ1-5, is as follows: DAMVIQNPRYQVTQFGKPVTLSCSQTLNHNVMYWYQQKSSQAPKLLFHYYDKDFNNEADTPDNFQSRRPNTSFCFLDIRSPGLGDTAMYLCATSRDRGNQPQHFGDGTRLSIL.

The chain is built from TRBV28 and TRBJ2-1; TRBD1 matches 9 bases. This CDR3 is built from 13 residues. Losses at the gene ends were 6 bases for V and 6 bases for J; bases not matched to a gene: 3. Germline CDR1 MDHEN, CDR2 SYDVKM. The CDR3, as DNA: TGTGCCAGCAGCATGGACAGGGGCAATGAGCAGTTCTTC. As protein: CASSMDRGNEQFF.

The CDR3 sequence: CASSLAVGGRWNEQFF. CDR3 DNA: TGTGCCAGCAGTTTGGCTGTAGGGGGCAGATGGAATGAGCAGTTCTTC. V is TRBV27 and J is TRBJ2-1, with TRBD1 matching over 7 bases. The trim removed 3 bases at V and 7 bases at J, leaving 12 bases unmatched. In germline, CDR1 is MNHEY, CDR2 SMNVEV (reference sequence). CDR3 length: 16 amino acids.

The chain employs TRBV7-6 and TRBJ2-1, with 16 bases fitting TRBD2. The J segment lost 8 bases and the V segment lost 4 bases, leaving 2 bases of the junction unmatched. CDR1 is SGHVS, CDR2 FNYEAQ, per germline. The CDR3 has 15 amino acids. Written as DNA, the CDR3 is TGTGCCAGCAGCTCCGGGACTAGCGGGAGGGATGAGCAGTTCTTC. Amino acids: CASSSGTSGRDEQFF.

This chain connects TRBV30 to TRBJ1-1, with D hard to call. Trimming left V 4 bases short and J 10 bases short, with 25 bases between. Germline assignment: CDR1 GTSNPN and CDR2 SVGIG (reference sequence). The CDR3 runs to 15 residues. The CDR3 bases are TGTGCCTGGACCCCGCGCGCGGGCCGACAATTTGCAGCTTTCTTT. It encodes CAWTPRAGRQFAAFF.

There are a few counts of this clone. The CDR3 loop is CASSQGLGANVLTF. DNA for the CDR3: TGTGCCAGCAGTCAGGGATTGGGGGCCAACGTCCTGACTTTC. The chain links TRBV6-4 to TRBJ2-6, with D possibly being TRBD1 (5 bases). Germline lookup yields CDR1 MRHNA and CDR2 SNTAGT. The V end lost 5 bases, the J end lost 4 bases, and 9 bases lay between the germline ends. The CDR3 has 14 amino acids.

About this clone: One end of the junction varies from germline; a read error may be responsible. The chain recombines TRBV12-5 with TRBJ1-1, with 8 bases lining up with TRBD1. This CDR3 has 12 amino acids. The V gene's germline CDR1 is LGHNT and CDR2 FRNRAP. CDR3 DNA sequence: TGCGTGACTATGAAGACAGGGGATGAAGCTTTCTTT. Protein product: CVTMKTGDEAFF.

This chain uses TRBV7-2 with TRBJ2-7, with D hard to call. In germline, CDR1 is SGHTA, CDR2 FQGNSA. The CDR3 runs to 14 residues. V lost 1 base and J lost 2, with 9 bases in between. CDR3 protein: CASSLGLYTYEQYF. The DNA for the CDR3 is TGTGCCAGCAGCTTAGGTTTATATACCTACGAGCAGTACTTC. The complete variable domain, with remaining parts taken from reference TRBV7-2 and TRBJ2-7, reads GAGVSQSPSNKVTEKGKDVELRCDPISGHTALYWYRQSLGQGLEFLIYFQGNSAPDKSGLPSDRFSAERTGGSVSTLTIQRTQQEDSAVYLCASSLGLYTYEQYFGPGTRLTVT.

The chain couples TRBV5-6 to TRBJ2-1; D is unclear. The CDR3 spans 15 residues. The V gene lost 4 bases and the J gene lost 4 bases, with 15 bases spanning the gap. Looked up from germline, CDR1 is SGHDT and CDR2 is YYEEEE. CDR3 DNA sequence: TGTGCCAGCAGCAAAGCCGGAGCCCTTTACAATGAGCAGTTCTTC. Translated, it gives CASSKAGALYNEQFF.

The V gene is TRBV19, the J gene TRBJ1-1, with D hard to call. Trimming removed 4 bases at V and 1 base at J, with 10 bases between. The germline gives CDR1 LNHDA, CDR2 SQIVND (reference sequence). The CDR3 contains 14 residues. CDR3 loop: CASSNPSANTEAFF. The CDR3 DNA sequence: TGTGCCAGTAGTAACCCCAGCGCGAACACTGAAGCTTTCTTT.

The chain has TRBV5-4 and TRBJ1-1; 7 bases line up with TRBD1. The CDR3 is 17 residues long. Germline CDR1 and CDR2: SGHNT and YYREEE (reference sequence). The trim removed 4 bases at V and 1 base at J, leaving 13 bases unmatched. CDR3 amino acids: CASSGPWTGGWNTEAFF. For the CDR3, the DNA is TGTGCCAGCAGCGGACCTTGGACAGGAGGGTGGAACACTGAAGCTTTCTTT.

The genes are TRBV30 and TRBJ1-3; no firm D call. Deletions cut 2 bases from V and 0 bases from J, with 5 bases between. Germline V gives CDR1 GTSNPN, CDR2 SVGIG (reference sequence). The CDR3 has 13 amino acids. For the CDR3, the DNA is TGTGCCTGGAGTCTCGTCTCTGGAAACACCATATATTTT. It yields the protein CAWSLVSGNTIYF.

This chain joins TRBV11-2 and TRBJ1-3; D is unresolved. The CDR3 is 16 amino acids. V was shortened by 1 base and J by 0 bases, with 10 bases between the two germline ends. Germline assignment: CDR1 SGHAT and CDR2 FQNNGV. CDR3 coding DNA: TGTGCCAGCAGCTTAGTCCAGTCCCTCTCTGGAAACACCATATATTTT. Protein sequence: CASSLVQSLSGNTIYF.

The rearrangement joins TRBV2 to TRBJ1-2; weak D call: TRBD1 (6 bases). CDR3 length: 14 residues. The V gene lost 10 bases and the J gene lost 4 bases, with 19 bases spanning the gap. The V gene's germline CDR1 is SNHLY and CDR2 FYNNEI. The CDR3 reads CATERGGPIYGYTF. The CDR3 region has the DNA TGTGCCACCGAGCGCGGGGGCCCTATCTATGGCTACACCTTC.

This sequence joins TRBV30 and TRBJ2-7; 8 positions match TRBD1. The CDR3 length is 12 residues. Germline loops: CDR1 GTSNPN, CDR2 SVGIG (reference sequence). V lost 5 bases and J lost 2; bases outside the gene matches: 2. The DNA for the CDR3 is TGTGCCTGGGGGACAGGAGCCTACGAGCAGTACTTC. Translated, it gives CAWGTGAYEQYF.

This clone was recorded only once. The CDR3 nucleotides read TGTGCCAGCAGCTTTTATCAGGGGGCGGCCTCGTTCTTC. This translates into CASSFYQGAASFF. The chain employs TRBV5-8 and TRBJ2-1; 8 bases are a match to TRBD1. The V gene end was trimmed by 2 bases and the J gene end by 15 bases; junction bases not matched to a gene: 10. This CDR3 has 13 amino acids. Germline CDR1 SGHTS, CDR2 YDEGEE.

This chain joins TRBV7-3 and TRBJ2-3; D is possibly TRBD2 (5 bases). The CDR3 is 13 amino acids. V lost 5 bases, J lost 5 bases, and 11 bases lay in between. Germline V gives CDR1 SGHTA, CDR2 FQGTGA. CDR3 residues: CASSPLGIDTQYF. The CDR3 region has the DNA TGTGCCAGCAGCCCACTAGGCATAGATACGCAGTATTTT.

The chain joins TRBV19 to TRBJ1-5; TRBD1 agrees at 7 bases. The CDR3 is 14 residues long. Germline trimming cut 7 bases from V and 7 bases from J; bases unmatched to any gene: 10. The germline V gene encodes CDR1 LNHDA and CDR2 SQIVND (reference sequence). CDR3 sequence (DNA): TGTGCCAGTACCCGGAGGCAGGGGGACCAGCCCCAGCATTTT. It translates to CASTRRQGDQPQHF.

This sequence joins TRBV15 and TRBJ1-1, with TRBD1 as a possible D gene (6 bases). Trimming cost V 0 bases and J 7 bases, with 9 bases left between them. CDR1 LNHNV and CDR2 YYDKDF come from the germline V gene (reference sequence). The CDR3 has 13 amino acids. The CDR3 spells CATSRDTGYEAFF. The DNA for the CDR3 is TGTGCCACCAGCAGAGATACAGGGTATGAAGCTTTCTTT. The full variable domain, rest sourced from reference TRBV15 and TRBJ1-1, is DAMVIQNPRYQVTQFGKPVTLSCSQTLNHNVMYWYQQKSSQAPKLLFHYYDKDFNNEADTPDNFQSRRPNTSFCFLDIRSPGLGDTAMYLCATSRDTGYEAFFGQGTRLTVV.

This chain uses TRBV7-9 with TRBJ2-7; maybe TRBD2 (5 bases). The CDR3 contains 13 residues. CDR1 is SEHNR and CDR2 is FQNEAQ in the germline V gene (reference sequence). V was pared by 5 bases and J by 3 bases, with 11 bases between. The CDR3 protein is CASSPGGLYEQYF. Written as DNA, the CDR3 is TGTGCCAGCAGCCCGGGCGGGCTCTACGAGCAGTACTTC.

V gene TRBV5-4 combines with J gene TRBJ1-1, with 7 bases fitting TRBD1. The J segment lost 0 bases and the V segment lost 4 bases, leaving 6 bases of the junction unmatched. The germline V gene encodes CDR1 SGHNT and CDR2 YYREEE (reference sequence). The CDR3 runs to 15 residues. CDR3 loop: CASSPDRQMNTEAFF. The CDR3 DNA follows: TGTGCCAGCAGCCCGGACAGGCAAATGAACACTGAAGCTTTCTTT.

The rearrangement uses TRBV19 and TRBJ2-4, with TRBD1 identical over 7 bases. The CDR3 totals 18 residues. Looked up from germline, CDR1 is LNHDA and CDR2 is SQIVND (reference sequence). V trimming: 5 bases; J trimming: 0 bases; junction bases outside the gene matches: 13. CDR3: CASSYYGTADIAKNIQYF. The CDR3 DNA sequence: TGTGCCAGTAGTTACTATGGGACAGCGGACATAGCCAAAAACATTCAGTACTTC.

The rearrangement joins TRBV18 to TRBJ2-7; D remains ambiguous. The CDR3 sequence is 15 residues long. Germline V gene sequence: CDR1 KGHSH, CDR2 LQKENI. V was trimmed by 3 bases and J by 1 base, leaving 13 bases between them. In DNA, the CDR3 is TGTGCCAGCTCACCTTCCGGAGTTCAGTCCTACGAGCAGTACTTC. Its protein is CASSPSGVQSYEQYF. Full variable domain (outside the CDR3, taken from reference TRBV18 and TRBJ2-7): NAGVMQNPRHLVRRRGQEARLRCSPMKGHSHVYWYRQLPEEGLKFMVYLQKENIIDESGMPKERFSAEFPKEGPSILRIQQVVRGDSAAYFCASSPSGVQSYEQYFGPGTRLTVT.

CDR3 amino acids: CASSQGASWNTGELFF. CDR3 DNA: TGTGCCAGCAGCCAAGGGGCTAGCTGGAACACCGGGGAGCTGTTTTTT. The J gene is TRBJ2-2, the V gene TRBV14; D is perhaps TRBD2 (5 bases). V lost 1 base and J 1 base, leaving 10 bases between the germline ends. Germline V gene data show CDR1 as SGHDN and CDR2 as FVKESK. This CDR3 has 16 amino acids. The full variable domain, with the rest looked up from reference TRBV14 and TRBJ2-2, is EAGVTQFPSHSVIEKGQTVTLRCDPISGHDNLYWYRRVMGKEIKFLLHFVKESKQDESGMPNNRFLAERTGGTYSTLKVQPAELEDSGVYFCASSQGASWNTGELFFGEGSRLTVL.

Notes on this clone: Other DNA sequences of this sample code for an identical CDR3. The CDR3 loop is CASSPGTGGSYGYTF. CDR3 DNA sequence: TGTGCCAGTAGTCCCGGGACAGGGGGGAGCTATGGCTACACCTTC. The chain recombines TRBV19 with TRBJ1-2; TRBD1 agrees at 11 bases. Germline V lookup: CDR1 LNHDA, CDR2 SQIVND (reference sequence). V was clipped by 5 bases and J by 4 bases; unmatched bases: 6. This CDR3 has 15 amino acids.

This chain uses TRBV9 with TRBJ2-2; 8 nucleotides line up with TRBD2. V lost 4 bases and J lost 7; bases outside the gene matches: 9. This CDR3 has 15 amino acids. The germline gives CDR1 SGDLS, CDR2 YYNGEE. The DNA for the CDR3 is TGTGCCAGCAGCCCCCCGGGGGGGGAGAACGGGGAGCTGTTTTTT. It specifies CASSPPGGENGELFF.

This chain links TRBV6-4 with TRBJ1-4, with D hard to call. The CDR3 has 13 residues. Germline V gives CDR1 MRHNA, CDR2 SNTAGT. Trimming took off 10 bases at V and 2 bases at J, with 11 bases between the two ends. Written as DNA, the CDR3 is TGTGCCAAAAGGGAGGCCACTAATGAAAAACTGTTTTTT. Translation: CAKREATNEKLFF.

The rearrangement links TRBV6-1 to TRBJ2-4, with TRBD2 matching over 12 bases. CDR3 size: 17 residues. Germline V lookup: CDR1 MNHNS, CDR2 SASEGT. With V trimmed by 1 base and J by 3 bases, 4 bases remained unmatched. The CDR3 here is CASSEDGTSGFKNIQYF. The CDR3 DNA is TGTGCCAGCAGTGAAGACGGGACTAGCGGGTTCAAAAACATTCAGTACTTC.

This chain links TRBV7-6 with TRBJ1-1, with 7 nucleotides matching TRBD1. The CDR3 is 14 amino acids. The J segment lost 3 bases and the V segment lost 5 bases, leaving 6 bases of the junction unmatched. In germline, CDR1 is SGHVS, CDR2 FNYEAQ. CDR3 sequence reads: CASSLTGVDTEAFF. The CDR3 coding sequence is TGTGCCAGCAGCCTTACAGGGGTTGACACTGAAGCTTTCTTT.